This is a list of T cell receptor beta chains from one sample in a study of blood T cell repertoires in COVID-19. Sequencing used immunoSEQ multiplex PCR; TCRdb keeps in-frame clones, though not all of them. The table has 110,000 to 150,000 clones, 88% seen once; the top ten hold approximately 1.4%. The sequenced sample consisted of peripheral blood. The receptors come from an older woman with acute or convalescent COVID-19. CDR3s include the opening cysteine and the closing phenylalanine or tryptophan.

CDR3aa | j_gene | len | v_gene
CASTLDRIQETQYF | TRBJ2-5 | 14 | TRBV7-2
CASSYTKLAGGFPSYEQYF | TRBJ2-7 | 19 | TRBV6-2/TRBV6-3
CASSWEMNTEAFF | TRBJ1-1 | 13 | TRBV7-9
CASSQEGGGVYEQYF | TRBJ2-7 | 15 | TRBV4-2
CASNSRSAYGYTF | TRBJ1-2 | 13 | TRBV12-3/TRBV12-4
CASSMGSSYEQYF | TRBJ2-7 | 13 | TRBV19
CSVVEAGGTDTQYF | TRBJ2-3 | 14 | TRBV29-1
CAWSHNTEAFF | TRBJ1-1 | 11 | TRBV30
CASSEASYEQYF | TRBJ2-7 | 12 | TRBV11-2
CASSLIRGAGGYTF | TRBJ1-2 | 14 | TRBV7-2
CSVEGVAPPGSGNTIYF | TRBJ1-3 | 17 | TRBV29-1
CAWIFSGNTIYF | TRBJ1-3 | 12 | TRBV30
CASSQSFERNTIYF | TRBJ1-3 | 14 | TRBV7-9
CASSFSTGQTEAFF | TRBJ1-1 | 14 | TRBV5-1
CASTIQGALRAFF | TRBJ1-1 | 13 | TRBV7-2
CASSPPGGLFYNEQFF | TRBJ2-1 | 16 | TRBV18
CASSRGIMNTEAFF | TRBJ1-1 | 14 | TRBV4-1
CSAHPGQAFAF | TRBJ1-2 | 11 | TRBV20-1
CASSPEAPTTEAFF | TRBJ1-1 | 14 | TRBV4-1
CASSLSGQVFSGNTIYF | TRBJ1-3 | 17 | TRBV7-2
CASSLFSGGDEKLFF | TRBJ1-4 | 15 | TRBV5-1
CASSLGTQGGSPNEKLFF | TRBJ1-4 | 18 | TRBV5-5
CASSQDQAYGYTF | TRBJ1-2 | 13 | TRBV3-1/TRBV3-2
CASSYGSGGTDTQYF | TRBJ2-3 | 15 | TRBV6-2/TRBV6-3